In its sample, the clone carrying this T cell receptor (beta chain) was seen a few times. This sample stems from a study of T cells in Graves' hyperthyroidism and ophthalmopathy. Germline loops: CDR1 SGDLS, CDR2 YYNGEE. The CDR3 extends over 15 amino acids. The germline V and J ends were trimmed by 1 base and 5 bases, with 15 bases remaining between them. RNA transcripts served as the template for amplifying TCR beta CDR3 regions. The HTBI primer set served for first-round RT-PCR of the TCR CDR3. TCRdb re-called the multiplex PCR reads through MiXCR, storing one row per CDR3 protein. The sample shows about 260,000 distinct CDR3 sequences, 22% of them seen only once.

The clonotype originates from a man younger than 45 with Graves' ophthalmopathy. This chain connects TRBV9 to TRBJ2-5, with D perhaps TRBD2 (5 bases). Sequencing was performed on blood. The CDR3 sequence is CASSVFEGSWETQYF. The DNA for the CDR3 is TGTGCCAGCAGCGTATTTGAGGGTTCTTGGGAGACCCAGTACTTC.